This is a list of T cell receptor beta chains from one sample in a study of T-cell memory formation after mild COVID-19. Via MiXCR, TCRdb re-called the 5' RACE reads, giving one row per CDR3 protein. The profile covers about 270,000 distinct CDR3 sequences, with 16% appearing a single time and around 23% taken by the ten largest. Sequencing was carried out using PBMCs or a T cell subset sorted from them (not recorded which). Source of these receptors: a man aged 18 to 29 who had mild COVID-19 (a few samples of this study predate the infection). Cell type and time point are not known. The CDR3 runs from the conserved cysteine through the conserved F or W. The D gene is left open where the match is weak. Only some rows state a clone size, as once, few, many or a class for expanded clones.

D gene: .
J gene: TRBJ2-7
clone size: .
V gene: TRBV9
CDR3 DNA: TGTGCCAGCAGCGTAGAGGACAGAGCCCCTTCCTACGAGCAGTACTTC
CDR3 protein: CASSVEDRAPSYEQYF

D gene: .
J gene: TRBJ1-1
clone size: few
V gene: TRBV5-1
CDR3 DNA: TGCGCCAGCAGCTTGGCCGCGGGTTCCACTGAAGCTTTCTTT
CDR3 protein: CASSLAAGSTEAFF

D gene: .
J gene: TRBJ1-1
clone size: once
V gene: TRBV29-1
CDR3 DNA: TGCAGCACTATCGAAACAGGGAGCACTGAAGCTTTCTTT
CDR3 protein: CSTIETGSTEAFF

D gene: .
J gene: TRBJ1-5
clone size: few
V gene: TRBV5-5
CDR3 DNA: TGTGCCAGCAGGCCGACAGTGAATGCCAATCAGCCCCAGCATTTT
CDR3 protein: CASRPTVNANQPQHF

D gene: .
J gene: TRBJ2-5
clone size: few
V gene: TRBV5-6
CDR3 DNA: TGTGCCAGCAGCGGAACAGCTTACCAAGAGACCCAGTACTTC
CDR3 protein: CASSGTAYQETQYF

D gene: .
J gene: TRBJ2-2
clone size: .
V gene: TRBV29-1
CDR3 DNA: TGCAGCGTCCGTAACACCGGGGAGCTGTTTTTT
CDR3 protein: CSVRNTGELFF

D gene: .
J gene: TRBJ1-2
clone size: .
V gene: TRBV20-1
CDR3 DNA: TGCAGTGCTAGTACGCTCGGGGGGCGGGATGGCTACACCTTC
CDR3 protein: CSASTLGGRDGYTF

D gene: .
J gene: TRBJ1-3
clone size: .
V gene: TRBV3-2
CDR3 DNA: TGTGCCAGCAGCCAAGAACGCGCCGGCGGAAACACCATATATTTT
CDR3 protein: CASSQERAGGNTIYF

D gene: .
J gene: TRBJ2-1
clone size: .
V gene: TRBV6-2/TRBV6-3
CDR3 DNA: TGTGCCAGCAGTCGGACTCCCATCTCCTACAATGAGCAGTTCTTC
CDR3 protein: CASSRTPISYNEQFF

D gene: .
J gene: TRBJ1-5
clone size: few
V gene: TRBV20-1
CDR3 DNA: TGCAGTGCTGCTAAAGCGGATCAGCCCCAGCATTTT
CDR3 protein: CSAAKADQPQHF

D gene: TRBD2
J gene: TRBJ2-2
clone size: .
V gene: TRBV7-9
CDR3 DNA: TGTGCCAGCAGACCTAGCGGGGTGAACACCGGGGAGCTGTTTTTT
CDR3 protein: CASRPSGVNTGELFF

D gene: .
J gene: TRBJ2-2
clone size: .
V gene: TRBV7-7
CDR3 DNA: TGTGCCAGCACTCCTTCACTGGGCGGGGAGCTGTTTTTT
CDR3 protein: CASTPSLGGELFF

D gene: TRBD2
J gene: TRBJ2-1
clone size: few
V gene: TRBV5-5
CDR3 DNA: TGTGCCAGCAGACTAGCGGGCGAGTTCTTC
CDR3 protein: CASRLAGEFF

D gene: .
J gene: TRBJ1-1
clone size: few
V gene: TRBV9
CDR3 DNA: TGTGCCAGCAGCAGAAGACAGGAACAGAACACTGAAGCTTTCTTT
CDR3 protein: CASSRRQEQNTEAFF

D gene: .
J gene: TRBJ1-6
clone size: .
V gene: TRBV3-1
CDR3 DNA: TGTGCCAGCAGCCTGGGACGTTCGGGGCCCCTCCACTTT
CDR3 protein: CASSLGRSGPLHF

D gene: .
J gene: TRBJ1-2
clone size: .
V gene: TRBV16
CDR3 DNA: TGTGCCAGCAGCCAATTACAGGTCTATGGCTACACCTTC
CDR3 protein: CASSQLQVYGYTF

D gene: .
J gene: TRBJ1-4
clone size: few
V gene: TRBV6-2/TRBV6-3
CDR3 DNA: TGTGCCAGCAGTTACCGGCGGGCAGCAACTAATGAAAAACTGTTTTTT
CDR3 protein: CASSYRRAATNEKLFF

D gene: .
J gene: TRBJ1-2
clone size: .
V gene: TRBV9
CDR3 DNA: TGTGCCAGCAGCCCAGGTTCCTCCAATCTCGATGGCTACACCTTC
CDR3 protein: CASSPGSSNLDGYTF

D gene: .
J gene: TRBJ1-4
clone size: many
V gene: TRBV11-2
CDR3 DNA: TGTGCCAGCAGCTTGGCAGGGACTTGGGAAAAACTGTTTTTT
CDR3 protein: CASSLAGTWEKLFF

D gene: TRBD2
J gene: TRBJ2-5
clone size: .
V gene: TRBV5-1
CDR3 DNA: TGCGCCAGCACCAACGGGGGGACAGAGACCCAGTACTTC
CDR3 protein: CASTNGGTETQYF

D gene: .
J gene: TRBJ2-1
clone size: many
V gene: TRBV5-1
CDR3 DNA: TGCGCCAGCAGCTTCTGGGGCCTCAATGAGCAGTTCTTC
CDR3 protein: CASSFWGLNEQFF

D gene: TRBD2
J gene: TRBJ2-1
clone size: .
V gene: TRBV4-3
CDR3 DNA: TGCGCCAGCAGCCATCAACCCCCGACTAGCCTCTCCTACAATGAGCAGTTCTTC
CDR3 protein: CASSHQPPTSLSYNEQFF

D gene: .
J gene: TRBJ1-2
clone size: .
V gene: TRBV18
CDR3 DNA: TGTGCCAGCTCACCGGAGGGCAGCCTCGGAGATGGCTACACCTTC
CDR3 protein: CASSPEGSLGDGYTF

D gene: .
J gene: TRBJ2-1
clone size: few
V gene: TRBV4-3
CDR3 DNA: TGCGCCAGCAGCCAAGCCGTGGGAACGGGGTCCTACAATGAGCAGTTCTTC
CDR3 protein: CASSQAVGTGSYNEQFF

D gene: .
J gene: TRBJ2-1
clone size: many
V gene: TRBV15
CDR3 DNA: TGTGCCACCAGCACAGACAGGACCGGGGAGCAGTTCTTC
CDR3 protein: CATSTDRTGEQFF

D gene: .
J gene: TRBJ2-4
clone size: .
V gene: TRBV5-1
CDR3 DNA: TGCGCCAGCAGTCCCACCTGGACAGTAAACATTCAGTACTTC
CDR3 protein: CASSPTWTVNIQYF

D gene: TRBD1
J gene: TRBJ1-2
clone size: .
V gene: TRBV20-1
CDR3 DNA: TGCAGTGCCCGGACAGGGGTAACTAACTATGGCTACACCTTC
CDR3 protein: CSARTGVTNYGYTF

D gene: .
J gene: TRBJ2-3
clone size: few
V gene: TRBV12-3/TRBV12-4
CDR3 DNA: TGTGCCAGCACCCTGGGACCCGGGGCCGCACCAGATACGCAGTATTTT
CDR3 protein: CASTLGPGAAPDTQYF

D gene: .
J gene: TRBJ2-2
clone size: .
V gene: TRBV6-5
CDR3 DNA: TGTGCCAGCAGCCCACGGGCCCGCCGGGCCGGGGAGCTGTTTTTT
CDR3 protein: CASSPRARRAGELFF

D gene: .
J gene: TRBJ1-2
clone size: .
V gene: TRBV28
CDR3 DNA: TGTGCCAGCAGCTCCCTCAGACTCGGCTATGGCTACACCTTC
CDR3 protein: CASSSLRLGYGYTF

D gene: .
J gene: TRBJ1-2
clone size: few
V gene: TRBV5-6
CDR3 DNA: TGTGCCAGCAGCTTGCCGGCAGACGTATATGGCTACACCTTC
CDR3 protein: CASSLPADVYGYTF

D gene: TRBD1
J gene: TRBJ2-2
clone size: few
V gene: TRBV12-5
CDR3 DNA: TGTGCTAGTGGTTTTGAGACAGGGATTTCTACCGGGGAGCTGTTTTTT
CDR3 protein: CASGFETGISTGELFF

D gene: .
J gene: TRBJ1-4
clone size: .
V gene: TRBV7-2
CDR3 DNA: TGTGCCAGCAGCCAGGTGGGGGGAACTAATGAAAAACTGTTTTTT
CDR3 protein: CASSQVGGTNEKLFF

D gene: .
J gene: TRBJ1-2
clone size: .
V gene: TRBV10-2
CDR3 DNA: TGCGCCAGCAGTAATGGGAGGGCCCTCTATGGCTACACCTTC
CDR3 protein: CASSNGRALYGYTF

D gene: .
J gene: TRBJ1-6
clone size: .
V gene: TRBV4-3
CDR3 DNA: TGCGCCAGCAGCATAGAGCTAGTCCCGAGGAACTCACCCCTCCACTTT
CDR3 protein: CASSIELVPRNSPLHF

D gene: .
J gene: TRBJ2-3
clone size: few
V gene: TRBV5-1
CDR3 DNA: TGCGCCAGCAGCTTGGGACTAGAAGGAGATACGCAGTATTTT
CDR3 protein: CASSLGLEGDTQYF

D gene: .
J gene: TRBJ2-7
clone size: .
V gene: TRBV20-1
CDR3 DNA: TGCAGTGCTAGAGTGAAGGGATTTGGGGAGGAGTACTTC
CDR3 protein: CSARVKGFGEEYF

D gene: .
J gene: TRBJ1-1
clone size: few
V gene: TRBV24-1
CDR3 DNA: TGTGCCACCAGTGTGGGATCCGGCACTGAAGCTTTCTTT
CDR3 protein: CATSVGSGTEAFF

D gene: .
J gene: TRBJ2-7
clone size: few
V gene: TRBV3-1
CDR3 DNA: TGTGCCAGCAGCCAATGGACCGATCCCTACGAGCAGTACTTC
CDR3 protein: CASSQWTDPYEQYF

D gene: .
J gene: TRBJ1-2
clone size: .
V gene: TRBV4-2
CDR3 DNA: TGTGCCAGCAGCCAAGCTGGCAGACTTTTGGACTATGGCTACACCTTC
CDR3 protein: CASSQAGRLLDYGYTF

D gene: TRBD1
J gene: TRBJ1-1
clone size: few
V gene: TRBV7-3
CDR3 DNA: TGTGCCAGCAGCACCGGACAGGGCGCTGAAGCTTTCTTT
CDR3 protein: CASSTGQGAEAFF

D gene: .
J gene: TRBJ2-1
clone size: many
V gene: TRBV7-2
CDR3 DNA: TGTGCCAGCAGCTTCAGTGTCCCCTACAATGAGCAGTTCTTC
CDR3 protein: CASSFSVPYNEQFF

D gene: .
J gene: TRBJ1-6
clone size: few
V gene: TRBV7-9
CDR3 DNA: TGTGCCAGCAGCTTAAGAACAGGCCTCTATAATTCACCCCTCCACTTT
CDR3 protein: CASSLRTGLYNSPLHF

D gene: TRBD2
J gene: TRBJ2-3
clone size: few
V gene: TRBV28
CDR3 DNA: TGTGCCAGCACCCAAGGCGGGGGGCGAATGACAGATACGCAGTATTTT
CDR3 protein: CASTQGGGRMTDTQYF

D gene: .
J gene: TRBJ1-2
clone size: many
V gene: TRBV5-1
CDR3 DNA: TGCGCCAGCAGCTTGGGTTTACAGGGAAGCGGCTACACCTTC
CDR3 protein: CASSLGLQGSGYTF

D gene: .
J gene: TRBJ2-1
clone size: .
V gene: TRBV12-3/TRBV12-4
CDR3 DNA: TGTGCCAGCAGACCAACAGGGGGGGGCAATGAGCAGTTCTTC
CDR3 protein: CASRPTGGGNEQFF

D gene: .
J gene: TRBJ2-3
clone size: few
V gene: TRBV7-2
CDR3 DNA: TGTGCCAGCAGCTCTACCGTTGGCTACACAGATACGCAGTATTTT
CDR3 protein: CASSSTVGYTDTQYF

D gene: TRBD2
J gene: TRBJ2-3
clone size: many
V gene: TRBV12-3/TRBV12-4
CDR3 DNA: TGTGCCAGCAGTTTACGGGGGGCAGATACGCAGTATTTT
CDR3 protein: CASSLRGADTQYF

D gene: .
J gene: TRBJ2-5
clone size: few
V gene: TRBV6-5
CDR3 DNA: TGTGCCAGCAGTTACTCACCAGGGTTAGGCCAAGAGACCCAGTACTTC
CDR3 protein: CASSYSPGLGQETQYF

D gene: .
J gene: TRBJ1-1
clone size: .
V gene: TRBV5-1
CDR3 DNA: TGCGCCAGCAGCTTTCCGACAGTGCGGAACACTGAAGCTTTCTTT
CDR3 protein: CASSFPTVRNTEAFF

D gene: .
J gene: TRBJ1-1
clone size: .
V gene: TRBV18
CDR3 DNA: TGTGCCACGGAACCCGGGTTTAGGAACACTGAAGCTTTCTTT
CDR3 protein: CATEPGFRNTEAFF

D gene: .
J gene: TRBJ1-2
clone size: few
V gene: TRBV4-1
CDR3 DNA: TGCGCCAGCAGCACCGGGTTTGGCTACACCTTC
CDR3 protein: CASSTGFGYTF

D gene: .
J gene: TRBJ1-1
clone size: .
V gene: TRBV29-1
CDR3 DNA: TGCAGCGCCCAGAACACTGAAGCTTTCTTT
CDR3 protein: CSAQNTEAFF

D gene: .
J gene: TRBJ1-1
clone size: .
V gene: TRBV18
CDR3 DNA: TGTGCCAGCGACAACGGCAATGAAGCTTTCTTT
CDR3 protein: CASDNGNEAFF

D gene: TRBD2
J gene: TRBJ2-1
clone size: .
V gene: TRBV4-1
CDR3 DNA: TGCGCCAGCAGCCTCCGGGACTACCACAATGAGCAGTTCTTC
CDR3 protein: CASSLRDYHNEQFF